Shown below are 6 T cell receptor beta chains from a single sample sequenced in a study of cytomegalovirus exposure and HLA in healthy donors. The PCR contained 60 Vbeta and 13 Jbeta primers. TCRdb's table, derived via immunoSEQ multiplex PCR, lists solely in-frame clones and lacks some. This repertoire shows around 200,000 clones, around three quarters found once; its top ten account for more than 2%. Specimen: PBMCs. The receptors here all came from a woman aged 25 to 39 in good health and CMV-seropositive.

This clone was counted only a few times. The chain carries TRBV6-1 and TRBJ2-7; 7 bases match TRBD1. With 7 bases clipped from V and 2 bases from J, the junction kept 5 bases outside the gene matches. This CDR3 is 13 amino acids long. Germline-derived CDR1 and CDR2 are MNHNS and SASEGT. Here the CDR3 reads CASTWTGTYEQYF. In DNA, the CDR3 is TGTGCCAGCACCTGGACAGGAACCTACGAGCAGTACTTC.

This clone was picked up one time. The rearrangement joins TRBV6-1 to TRBJ2-3, with D perhaps matching TRBD2 (6 bases). This CDR3 is 15 amino acids long. V was pared by 4 bases and J by 3 bases, with 14 bases between. Looked up from germline, CDR1 is MNHNS and CDR2 is SASEGT. CDR3 coding DNA: TGTGCCAGCAGTGTGGTGCAGGGAGGAACAGATACGCAGTATTTT. Residues: CASSVVQGGTDTQYF.

The V and J genes are TRBV9 and TRBJ1-5; tentative D call: TRBD1 (5 bases). The V and J ends lost 3 bases and 4 bases respectively, with 20 bases between them. CDR3 length: 17 residues. Germline-derived CDR1 and CDR2 are SGDLS and YYNGEE. CDR3 sequence reads: CASSAHRCPRGNQPQHF. The DNA of the CDR3 is TGTGCCAGCAGCGCGCACCGTTGTCCTAGGGGTAATCAGCCCCAGCATTTT.

In its sample, this clone was seen a few times. The chain recombines TRBV7-2 with TRBJ2-7; D gene ambiguous. V was clipped by 1 base and J by 0 bases, with 4 bases between them. In germline, CDR1 is SGHTA, CDR2 FQGNSA. The CDR3 length is 13 residues. CDR3 coding DNA: TGTGCCAGCAGCTTAGGGCCCTCCTACGAGCAGTACTTC. This sequence encodes CASSLGPSYEQYF.

The CDR3 DNA is TGCGCCAGCAGCATACAGGGATCGAACACTGAAGCTTTCTTT. As protein: CASSIQGSNTEAFF. The chain uses TRBV5-1 and TRBJ1-1; the D gene is possibly TRBD1 (6 bases). The CDR3 has 14 residues. CDR1 SGHRS and CDR2 YFSETQ come from the germline V gene. The V gene lost 4 bases and the J gene lost 1 base, with 11 bases spanning the gap.

Only a few counts were recorded for this clone. The gene calls are TRBV5-1 and TRBJ2-5; D is uncertain. The DNA end is a closer match to TRBJ2-7, so the J assignment may be wrong. This CDR3 comprises 14 residues. Germline values: CDR1 SGHRS, CDR2 YFSETQ. The CDR3 loop is CASSPTELNYEQYF. Written as DNA, the CDR3 is TGCGCCAGCAGTCCCACCGAGCTTAACTACGAGCAGTACTTC.